This T cell receptor (beta chain) came from a study of OX40 agonist ivuxolimab in advanced cancers. Across the whole study: Treatment of patients was with ivuxolimab, an agonistic anti-OX40 (CD134) antibody. Antecedent anti-PD-1, anti-PD-L1 or anti-CTLA-4 therapy was permissible, with under 50% having received some. Study-level results: Individuals who were partial responders at 0.1-3.0 mg/kg had clonal expansion that ranked among the lowest.

CDR3 length: 18 amino acids. Germline V CDR1 and CDR2: SNHLY, FYNNEI. V was clipped by 4 bases and J by 5 bases; unmatched bases: 16. The assay was immunoSEQ multiplex PCR, and TCRdb's table has in-frame clones only and misses some. This table has some 25,000 clones, around 85% appearing once. Concerning this clone itself: The target antigen is unknown.

This sequence joins TRBV2 and TRBJ2-5; 10 nucleotides match TRBD1. The receptor's source is an adult with an advanced solid tumor such as melanoma, head and neck, liver or kidney cancer. The sample consisted of CD4+ or CD8+ T cells sorted from blood, taken in a trial of the OX40 agonist ivuxolimab. CDR3 sequence: CASSVPRDRGHIRETQYF. The CDR3, as DNA: TGTGCCAGCAGTGTTCCCCGGGACAGGGGCCACATTCGGGAGACCCAGTACTTC.